What follows is one TCR beta chain and its context. Its antigen is not identified. The data belong to a study of T cell responses to AZD1222 COVID-19 vaccine. Overall study: Pooling covered second doses at about 4 or about 12 weeks.

Regarding the study as a whole: Baseline seropositivity occurred in only 5 to 7 AZD1222 recipients. Donor demographics were predominantly white British with a female majority; clonal diversity may be underestimated.

Germline V CDR1 and CDR2: SGHNT, YENEEA. The CDR3 is 14 residues long. With 5 bases clipped from V and 3 bases from J, the junction kept 6 bases outside the gene matches. Here immunoSEQ multiplex PCR was the method, and the copy in TCRdb shows in-frame clones only, minus some. The sample lists 150,000 or so clones; 88% were seen once. The rearrangement uses TRBV11-3 and TRBJ2-5, with 7 bases lining up with TRBD2. The sample here was peripheral blood, taken on day 0 of AZD1222 vaccination. This clonotype originated in an adult in good health. The CDR3 protein is CASSHPGGEETQYF. As DNA, the CDR3 is TGTGCCAGCAGCCATCCGGGGGGTGAAGAGACCCAGTACTTC. The whole variable domain, filled in from reference TRBV11-3 and TRBJ2-5, reads EAGVVQSPRYKIIEKKQPVAFWCNPISGHNTLYWYLQNLGQGPELLIRYENEEAVDDSQLPKDRFSAERLKGVDSTLKIQPAELGDSAVYLCASSHPGGEETQYFGPGTRLLVL.